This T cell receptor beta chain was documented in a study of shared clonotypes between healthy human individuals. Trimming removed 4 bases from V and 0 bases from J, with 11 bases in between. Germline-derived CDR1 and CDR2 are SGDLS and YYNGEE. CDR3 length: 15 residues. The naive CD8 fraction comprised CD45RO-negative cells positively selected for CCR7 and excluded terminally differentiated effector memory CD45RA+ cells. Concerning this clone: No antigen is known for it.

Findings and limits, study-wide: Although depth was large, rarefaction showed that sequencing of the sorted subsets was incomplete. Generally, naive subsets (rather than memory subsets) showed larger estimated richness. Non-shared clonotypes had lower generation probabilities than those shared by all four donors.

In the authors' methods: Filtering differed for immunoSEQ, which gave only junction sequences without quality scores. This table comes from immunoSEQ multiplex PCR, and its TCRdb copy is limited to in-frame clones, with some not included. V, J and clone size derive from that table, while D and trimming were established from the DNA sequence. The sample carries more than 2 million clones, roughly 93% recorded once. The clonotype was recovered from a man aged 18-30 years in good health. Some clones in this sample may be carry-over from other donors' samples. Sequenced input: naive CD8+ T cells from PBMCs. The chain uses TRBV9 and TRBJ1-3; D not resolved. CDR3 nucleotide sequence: TGTGCCAGCAGCTTAGACCGGACCTCTGGAAACACCATATATTTT. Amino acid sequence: CASSLDRTSGNTIYF. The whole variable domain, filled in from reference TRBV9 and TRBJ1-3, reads DSGVTQTPKHLITATGQRVTLRCSPRSGDLSVYWYQQSLDQGLQFLIQYYNGEERAKGNILERFSAQQFPDLHSELNLSSLELGDSALYFCASSLDRTSGNTIYFGEGSWLTVV.